This is a list of T cell receptor beta chains from one sample in a study of CD8+CD57+ T cells in acquired aplastic anemia. Each CDR3 protein gets one entry after TCRdb re-called the reads with MiXCR. The sample holds 150,000 to 200,000 distinct CDR3 sequences, under 55% seen once. Input material: sorted CD4+, CD8+, or CD8+CD57+ T cells (not recorded which) from PBMCs. The source of these receptors is a human donor with aplastic anemia. CDR3s include the opening cysteine and the closing phenylalanine or tryptophan. D genes are given only for firm matches. Only some rows state a clone size, as once, few, many or a class for expanded clones.

j_call v_call d_call clone_size cdr3_nt cdr3_aa
TRBJ1-5 TRBV2 NA many TGTGCCAGCAAGGTTGAGGGTCCTCAGCCCCAGCATTTT CASKVEGPQPQHF
TRBJ2-7 TRBV20-1 TRBD2 once TGCAGTCAGGGACTAGCGATGACTGGCGAGCAGTACTTC CSQGLAMTGEQYF
TRBJ2-3 TRBV7-3 NA many TGTGCCAGCAGCTTTCCCCTCGGAGGCACAGATACGCAGTATTTT CASSFPLGGTDTQYF
TRBJ2-7 TRBV10-3 NA NA TGTGCCATCAGTGACTCGGGAAGGTCAGACTTCTACGAGCAGTACTTC CAISDSGRSDFYEQYF
TRBJ2-5 TRBV19 NA many TGTGCCAGTAGTATAGGTTGGCGGGAGACCCAGTACTTC CASSIGWRETQYF
TRBJ2-7 TRBV20-1 TRBD2 few TGCAGTGCTAGCGAGGGAGCGGGGGGTGAGCAGTACTTC CSASEGAGGEQYF
TRBJ2-3 TRBV29-1 TRBD2 NA TGCAGCGTCTTACTAGCGGGGGGGAGGAAGCGCGGCGATACGCAGTATTTT CSVLLAGGRKRGDTQYF
TRBJ1-2 TRBV2 NA NA TGTGCCAGCAGCACTGGTCTCTATGGCTACACCTTC CASSTGLYGYTF
TRBJ2-2 TRBV7-9 TRBD1 many TGTGCCAGCAGCTTCCCTACCGACAGGGTCCCGAACACCGGGGAGCTGTTTTTT CASSFPTDRVPNTGELFF
TRBJ2-7 TRBV4-2 NA NA TGTGCCAGCAGCCAAGATGCTCCAGCGGCTTTTTCCTACGAGCAGTACTTC CASSQDAPAAFSYEQYF
TRBJ2-6 TRBV24-1 NA NA TGTGCCACCAGTGATTCGTTGGGGGGGCGGGTGTCTGAGGCCAACGTCCTGACTTTC CATSDSLGGRVSEANVLTF
TRBJ1-4 TRBV9 NA NA TGTGCCAGCAGCGTAGGTACGGGACGAACTAATGAAAAACTGTTTTTT CASSVGTGRTNEKLFF
TRBJ2-7 TRBV15 NA few TGTGCCACCAGCAGTGGTCTAGGATCCTACGAGCAGTACTTC CATSSGLGSYEQYF
TRBJ2-5 TRBV7-2 TRBD2 NA TGTGCCAGCAGCCCAGGACTAGCGGCAGAGACCCAGTACTTC CASSPGLAAETQYF
TRBJ2-7 TRBV7-7 TRBD1 NA TGTGCCAGCAGCTTGGGGACAGGGGATAACTACGAGCAGTACTTC CASSLGTGDNYEQYF
TRBJ2-6 TRBV29-1 NA few TGCAGCGTTGAAGCGGAGTCTGGGGCCAACGTCCTGACTTTC CSVEAESGANVLTF
TRBJ1-3 TRBV13 NA many TGTGCCAGCAGCTCCCTCCGGGGAAACACCATATATTTT CASSSLRGNTIYF
TRBJ1-4 TRBV24-1 NA NA TGTGCCACCAGTTCGAGGGGGGAAAAACTGTTTTTT CATSSRGEKLFF
TRBJ2-7 TRBV19 NA NA TGTGCCAGTAAGTGGCTACCGAGCTCCTACGAGCAGTACTTC CASKWLPSSYEQYF
TRBJ1-1 TRBV25-1 NA NA TGTGCCAGTAGGATGGGCACAGGCACTGAAGCTTTCTTT CASRMGTGTEAFF
TRBJ2-7 TRBV24-1 NA NA TGTGCCACCAGTCAGGACGCTAAGTCGGAGCAGTACTTC CATSQDAKSEQYF
TRBJ2-1 TRBV5-1 TRBD1 NA TGCGCCAGCAGATCCACAGGGGAACTTTACAATGAGCAGTTCTTC CASRSTGELYNEQFF
TRBJ1-4 TRBV20-1 TRBD1 NA TGCAGTGCGGGGGCAGGGGGCTTAAATGAAAAACTGTTTTTT CSAGAGGLNEKLFF
TRBJ2-3 TRBV5-1 TRBD2 many TGCGCCAGCAGCTTGGGCTTAGCGGGGGCGCCTGGCACAGATACGCAGTATTTT CASSLGLAGAPGTDTQYF
TRBJ1-5 TRBV2 NA NA TGTGCCAGCAGTGAATTTAGTATACAGGATCAGCCCCAGCATTTT CASSEFSIQDQPQHF
TRBJ2-7 TRBV7-9 NA few TGTGCCAGCAGCTTCGACAGCTCCTACGAGCAGTACTTC CASSFDSSYEQYF
TRBJ2-3 TRBV2 TRBD1 NA TGTGCCAGCAGCCCTACAGGGGGCGGGGGCACAGATACGCAGTATTTT CASSPTGGGGTDTQYF
TRBJ1-6 TRBV27 NA many TGTGCCAGCAGCGTAGGCAGCTCACATTCACCCCTCCACTTT CASSVGSSHSPLHF
TRBJ2-1 TRBV5-1 NA NA TGCGCCAGCAGCTTGGAAGGGACACCCTACAATGAGCAGTTCTTC CASSLEGTPYNEQFF
TRBJ2-7 TRBV20-1 TRBD2 NA TGCAGTGCTGGGACTAGCGGGGGGGCTGGAACGCAACACGAGCAGTACTTC CSAGTSGGAGTQHEQYF
TRBJ2-7 TRBV27 NA many TGTGCCAGCGGATTGGTCGCCACCTACGAGCAGTACTTC CASGLVATYEQYF
TRBJ2-3 TRBV4-1 TRBD2 NA TGCGCCAGCAGCGAGGGTAGCGGGAGACCCCGCACAGATACGCAGTATTTT CASSEGSGRPRTDTQYF
TRBJ2-2 TRBV4-1 NA many TGCGCCAGCAGCCGGCAGATGAACACCGGGGAGCTGTTTTTT CASSRQMNTGELFF
TRBJ2-1 TRBV10-1 NA NA TGCGCCAGCAGCGCGGACAGTTACAATGAGCAGTTCTTC CASSADSYNEQFF
TRBJ1-2 TRBV3-1 NA few TGTGCCAGCAGCTATCAACGGGGCCAGGTCGGCTATGGCTACACCTTC CASSYQRGQVGYGYTF
TRBJ1-1 TRBV6-2/TRBV6-3 NA many TGTGCCAGCAACTTAGTCCGGGACACTGAAGCTTTCTTT CASNLVRDTEAFF
TRBJ1-2 TRBV6-1 NA many TGTGCCAGCAGTGAACGCCAGGTTTTGAACTATGGCTACACCTTC CASSERQVLNYGYTF
TRBJ2-1 TRBV24-1 TRBD2 NA TGTGCCACCAGTGATTTTAGCGGGAGCTCCTACAATGAGCAGTTCTTC CATSDFSGSSYNEQFF
TRBJ2-5 TRBV24-1 NA NA TGTGCCACCAGTGATTCGCGCCCAAGGGAGACCCAGTACTTC CATSDSRPRETQYF
TRBJ2-5 TRBV7-2 TRBD2 few TGTGCCAGCAGCTCTCTAGCGGGGGGTCAAGAGACCCAGTACTTC CASSSLAGGQETQYF
TRBJ2-5 TRBV9 TRBD2 NA TGTGCCAGCAGCGCGGGACTATTTCTGGAGACCCAGTACTTC CASSAGLFLETQYF
TRBJ1-1 TRBV7-2 NA few TGTGCCAGCACTGTCGATTTCAACACTGAAGCTTTCTTT CASTVDFNTEAFF
TRBJ2-1 TRBV11-1 TRBD2 many TGTGCCAGCAGCCTCCTGGGGGGGAATGAGCAGTTCTTC CASSLLGGNEQFF